One and the same sample provided the 24 T cell receptor beta chains below, sequenced in a study of cytomegalovirus exposure and HLA in healthy donors (dated by TCRdb to about 2017). The library was prepared using the immunoSEQ multiplex PCR assay. A mixture of 60 forward primers for TCR Vbeta segments and 13 reverse primers for TCR Jbeta segments was used in the multiplex PCR. TCRdb retrieved this table from immuneACCESS and kept in-frame rearrangements only. Not all clones are present; in checked studies, unresolved V genes account for under half, and no reason is known for the remainder. This sample comprises roughly 110,000 clones, around 80% of them detected only once. The top ten clones comprise 2.5% of the sample. Sequences were obtained from PBMCs. Source of these receptors: a man aged 35-49 years in good health and CMV-seronegative.

The rearrangement links TRBV5-5 to TRBJ2-7, with TRBD1 matching 10 bases. Losses at the gene ends were 5 bases for V and 4 bases for J; bases not matched to a gene: 9. The CDR3 covers 15 residues. Germline V CDR1 and CDR2: SGHKS, YYEKEE (reference sequence). CDR3 region: CASSLGQGDSYEQYF. Here the CDR3 DNA reads TGTGCCAGCAGTCTTGGACAGGGGGACTCTTACGAGCAGTACTTC.

The genes are TRBV5-1 and TRBJ2-1, with 8 bases identical to TRBD1. V lost 0 bases, J lost 6 bases, and 2 bases stayed unmatched. From germline, CDR1 is SGHRS and CDR2 YFSETQ. There are 14 residues in the CDR3. CDR3 in amino acids: CASSLGTGFNEQFF. In DNA form, the CDR3 reads TGCGCCAGCAGCTTGGGGACAGGGTTCAATGAGCAGTTCTTC.

This sequence joins TRBV18 and TRBJ1-6; D unclear. The length of the CDR3 is 13 residues. V was trimmed by 3 bases and J by 4 bases, leaving 4 bases between them. Looked up from germline, CDR1 is KGHSH and CDR2 is LQKENI. The CDR3 here is CASSPEYNSPLHF. The CDR3 DNA reads as TGTGCCAGCTCACCGGAGTATAATTCACCCCTCCACTTT.

The sample holds a few counts of this clone. The chain has TRBV5-1 and TRBJ2-3; TRBD2 matches at 9 bases. The CDR3 is made up of 15 amino acids. The trim removed 0 bases at V and 6 bases at J, leaving 5 bases unmatched. The germline V gene encodes CDR1 SGHRS and CDR2 YFSETQ. The CDR3 here is CASSLVSGRIDTQYF. In DNA, the CDR3 is TGCGCCAGCAGCTTGGTTAGCGGGAGAATTGATACGCAGTATTTT.

The V and J genes are TRBV5-4 and TRBJ2-7; 8 positions agree with TRBD2. The CDR3 contains 16 residues. The junction had 11 bases not matched to a gene; V was cut back by 4 bases and J by 2 bases. Germline V lookup: CDR1 SGHNT, CDR2 YYREEE (reference sequence). CDR3 sequence: CASSQAGAVAAYEQYF. The DNA for the CDR3 is TGTGCCAGCAGCCAAGCGGGGGCCGTCGCCGCCTACGAGCAGTACTTC.

The chain combines TRBV4-2 with TRBJ2-5, with TRBD2 identical over 9 bases. The ends lost 0 bases at V and 1 base at J; junction bases unmatched: 6. The CDR3 sequence is 17 residues long. CDR1 is LGHNA, CDR2 YNFKEQ, per germline. The CDR3 nucleotides read TGTGCCAGCAGCCAAGATGGGGTAGCGGGGGCCCAAGAGACCCAGTACTTC. Residues: CASSQDGVAGAQETQYF.

The CDR3 protein is CASSPLNSGGAYEQYF. The CDR3 DNA reads as TGTGCCAGCTCACCCCTTAATAGCGGGGGGGCCTACGAGCAGTACTTC. The chain recombines TRBV18 with TRBJ2-7; 11 bases match TRBD2. V lost 3 bases to trimming and J lost 2 bases; unmatched junction nucleotides: 6. The CDR3 covers 16 residues. Germline CDR1 reads KGHSH; CDR2 reads LQKENI.

The chain joins TRBV29-1 to TRBJ2-7, with D uncertain. The end of the DNA fits TRBJ2-1 better, so the J call may be wrong. CDR1 and CDR2 (germline): SQVTM, ANQGSEA. CDR3 length equals 12 residues. CDR3 nucleotides: TGCAGCGTTGAAGGGAACGGGTACGAGCAGTTCTTC. It codes for CSVEGNGYEQFF.

The DNA of the CDR3 is TGTGCCATCAGTGACGTGGGGGGACTAGCGAATCATGAGCAGTTCTTC. Translation: CAISDVGGLANHEQFF. The J gene is TRBJ2-1, the V gene TRBV10-3; 10 bases align to TRBD2. Trimming cost V 3 bases and J 8 bases; bases outside gene matches: 10. CDR1 is ENHRY and CDR2 is SYGVKD in the germline V gene. CDR3 length: 16 amino acids.

This clone was counted only a few times. A clone one base away is much larger, so this may be a read error. The genes are TRBV6-5 and TRBJ1-1; D unresolved. The V and J ends lost 0 bases and 4 bases respectively, with 15 bases between them. The CDR3 covers 16 residues. The germline V gene encodes CDR1 MNHEY and CDR2 SVGAGI. The CDR3 DNA sequence: TGTGCCAGCAGTTACTCTATTCACTGGAGCACCACTGAAGCTTTCTTT. As protein: CASSYSIHWSTTEAFF.

This chain joins TRBV27 and TRBJ2-5; 8 bases are a match to TRBD1. V shed 6 bases, J shed 1 base, and the junction held 4 bases outside the gene matches. Germline V gene data show CDR1 as MNHEY and CDR2 as SMNVEV (reference sequence). The CDR3 is 14 residues long. The CDR3 DNA follows: TGTGCCAGCAGGCAAGGACAGGGCCAAGAGACCCAGTACTTC. Translation: CASRQGQGQETQYF.

The rearrangement links TRBV6-5 to TRBJ2-7, with 8 bases fitting TRBD1. The length of the CDR3 is 16 residues. The germline CDR1 and CDR2 sequences are MNHEY and SVGAGI. The trim removed 2 bases at V and 5 bases at J, leaving 11 bases unmatched. The CDR3 spells CASSYVRTGTGHEQYF. In DNA form, the CDR3 reads TGTGCCAGCAGTTACGTTCGGACAGGGACGGGCCACGAGCAGTACTTC.

The V call is TRBV2, the J call TRBJ2-4; TRBD2 matches at 13 bases. CDR3 length: 14 amino acids. CDR1 is SNHLY and CDR2 is FYNNEI in the germline V gene. V dropped 6 bases and J dropped 6; count of bases not matched to a gene: 2. The CDR3 protein is CASRGLAGVNIQYF. The CDR3 nucleotides are TGTGCCAGCAGAGGACTAGCGGGGGTAAACATTCAGTACTTC.

This chain links TRBV5-1 with TRBJ1-2, with TRBD1 identical over 9 bases. Germline V gives CDR1 SGHRS, CDR2 YFSETQ. The CDR3 loop spans 15 amino acids. Germline trimming cut 4 bases from V and 5 bases from J; bases unmatched to any gene: 9. The CDR3 nucleotides are TGCGCCAGCAGCCCTGATAGACAGGGGGATTATGGCTACACCTTC. This codes for CASSPDRQGDYGYTF.

This clone showed up just once. The V and J genes are TRBV27 and TRBJ2-5; the match to TRBD2 covers 10 bases. Near its end, the DNA agrees better with TRBJ2-7, so the J call may be wrong. This CDR3 comprises 14 residues. Germline-derived CDR1 and CDR2 are MNHEY and SMNVEV (reference sequence). CDR3: CASKRLAGDYEQYF. In nucleotides, the CDR3 is TGTGCCAGCAAAAGGCTAGCGGGGGACTACGAGCAGTACTTC.

This clone has a handful of counts. The chain joins TRBV6-1 to TRBJ2-1, with 7 nucleotides matching TRBD1. Germline V lookup: CDR1 MNHNS, CDR2 SASEGT. Unmatched junction bases numbered 6, after V lost 5 bases and J lost 2 bases. This CDR3 has 15 residues. This CDR3 reads CASSRDRAAYNEQFF. As DNA, the CDR3 is TGTGCCAGCAGTAGAGACAGGGCCGCCTACAATGAGCAGTTCTTC.

CDR3 nucleotides: TGTGCCAGCAGCGTGAACAGGAACACTGAAGCTTTCTTT. It is translated as CASSVNRNTEAFF. The chain carries TRBV9 and TRBJ1-1, with D unresolved. The CDR3 covers 13 residues. The germline CDR1 and CDR2 sequences are SGDLS and YYNGEE. Trimming left V 2 bases short and J 1 base short, with 6 bases between.

J is TRBJ1-6 and V is TRBV5-6; 7 nucleotides match TRBD1. J was trimmed by 5 bases and V by 5 bases; bases with no gene match: 10. The CDR3 contains 16 residues. Germline CDR1 and CDR2: SGHDT and YYEEEE. The CDR3, as DNA: TGTGCCAGCAGGGAAATGGGGACAGCCAATAATTCACCCCTCCACTTT. Protein: CASREMGTANNSPLHF.

Only one count was recorded for this clone. The CDR3 nucleotides are TGTGCCAGCAGGGGTGGCTTTGAGGGAGAAAAACTGTTTTTT. Encoded protein: CASRGGFEGEKLFF. The rearrangement uses TRBV2 and TRBJ1-4; D gene uncertain. The V end lost 6 bases, the J end lost 8 bases, and 16 bases lay between the germline ends. Germline CDR1 and CDR2: SNHLY and FYNNEI. CDR3 length: 14 residues.

This clone was counted only a few times. This chain links TRBV28 with TRBJ1-5; no reliable D call. V lost 2 bases and J 1 base, leaving 9 bases between the germline ends. CDR3 length equals 15 residues. Germline V lookup: CDR1 MDHEN, CDR2 SYDVKM. The CDR3 here is CASSLPGSSNQPQHF. The CDR3 DNA is TGTGCCAGCAGTTTACCAGGATCAAGCAATCAGCCCCAGCATTTT.

The chain's CDR3 is CASRIQQGTNQPQHF. The CDR3 region has the DNA TGTGCCAGCAGAATTCAACAGGGTACCAATCAGCCCCAGCATTTT. The J gene is TRBJ1-5, the V gene TRBV27; tentative D call: TRBD1 (6 bases). Trimming took off 6 bases at V and 3 bases at J, with 15 bases between the two ends. The germline V gene has CDR1 MNHEY and CDR2 SMNVEV (reference sequence). This CDR3 has 15 amino acids.

The chain is built from TRBV21-1 and TRBJ2-7; the D segment call TRBD1 is taken from the table without a DNA check. TRBV21-1 is recorded as a pseudogene. CDR3 length equals 16 residues. Here the CDR3 DNA reads TGTGCCAGCAGCAAAGCCCCAGGGACAGGGGCTAGCGAGCAGTACTTC. Its translation: CASSKAPGTGASEQYF.

The chain is built from TRBV2 and TRBJ1-4; 7 nucleotides match TRBD1. V gave up 8 bases and J gave up 5 bases; unmatched junction bases: 11. The germline gives CDR1 SNHLY, CDR2 FYNNEI. The CDR3 has 15 amino acids. The CDR3 sequence: CASSALQGTNEKLFF. DNA for the CDR3: TGTGCCAGCTCCGCTTTACAGGGGACGAATGAAAAACTGTTTTTT.

The chain recombines TRBV11-2 with TRBJ2-3; perhaps TRBD2 as D (5 bases). The V gene lost 5 bases and the J gene lost 5 bases, with 17 bases spanning the gap. Germline V gives CDR1 SGHAT, CDR2 FQNNGV. This CDR3 is 15 amino acids long. The chain's CDR3 is CASSPTRTGEDTQYF. CDR3 coding DNA: TGTGCCAGCAGCCCAACCCGGACCGGGGAAGATACGCAGTATTTT.